The next 25 T cell receptor beta chains were all read from a single sample in a study of blood T cell repertoires in COVID-19. Sequencing used immunoSEQ multiplex PCR; TCRdb keeps in-frame clones, though not all of them. The sample yields roughly 100,000 clones, approximately 84% seen once. The sample consisted of peripheral blood. Receptors originate from a man aged 40-49 years with active or convalescent COVID-19.

In its sample, this clone was seen a few times. The chain has TRBV19 and TRBJ2-3; 11 bases are a match to TRBD2. Germline lookup yields CDR1 LNHDA and CDR2 SQIVND (reference sequence). With 5 bases clipped from V and 5 bases from J, the junction kept 9 bases outside the gene matches. CDR3 length: 16 amino acids. The CDR3 region has the DNA TGTGCCAGTAGTCTGGTTAGCGGGGGGGTTGAAGATACGCAGTATTTT. Its protein is CASSLVSGGVEDTQYF.

The chain has TRBV6-1 and TRBJ1-6; D is undetermined. The germline V gene has CDR1 MNHNS and CDR2 SASEGT. CDR3 length: 13 amino acids. V shed 0 bases and J shed 10 bases, with 7 bases lying between them. The chain's CDR3 is CASSEAWQSPLHF. DNA of the CDR3: TGTGCCAGCAGTGAAGCCTGGCAGTCACCCCTCCACTTT.

This chain links TRBV19 with TRBJ1-5, with D possibly matching TRBD1 (5 bases). The V gene's germline CDR1 is LNHDA and CDR2 SQIVND (reference sequence). The CDR3 covers 14 residues. Trimming shortened V by 3 bases and J by 6 bases, and 12 bases separated the two germline ends. CDR3 coding DNA: TGTGCCAGTAGTATGGGAGGGGAGGGTCAGCCCCAGCATTTT. It encodes CASSMGGEGQPQHF.

A note on this clone: At one boundary the junction diverges from the germline segment, which might be a read error. The chain carries TRBV2 and TRBJ1-2; D is unclear. This CDR3 has 15 residues. Germline values: CDR1 SNHLY, CDR2 FYNNEI. The CDR3 region is CASREVGGLKNGYTF. DNA for the CDR3: TGTGCCAGCAGGGAAGTTGGAGGGCTGAAGAATGGCTACACCTTC. The full variable domain, in which reference TRBV2 and TRBJ1-2 provide the parts outside the CDR3, is EPEVTQTPSHQVTQMGQEVILRCVPISNHLYFYWYRQILGQKVEFLVSFYNNEISEKSEIFDDQFSVERPDGSNFTLKIRSTKLEDSAMYFCASREVGGLKNGYTFGSGTRLTVV.

This clone was seen a few times. The chain couples TRBV5-6 to TRBJ1-5; maybe TRBD1 (5 bases). V lost 0 bases to trimming and J lost 5 bases, with 9 bases between them. This CDR3 contains 14 residues. Germline V CDR1 and CDR2: SGHDT, YYEEEE. The CDR3 loop is CASSLAAGYQPQHF. The CDR3 nucleotides read TGTGCCAGCAGCTTGGCAGCAGGGTATCAGCCCCAGCATTTT.

The genes are TRBV6-5 and TRBJ1-1; maybe TRBD1 (6 bases). From germline, CDR1 is MNHEY and CDR2 SVGAGI. This CDR3 comprises 12 residues. V lost 8 bases to trimming and J lost 3 bases, with 10 bases between them. The CDR3 nucleotides are TGTGCCAGCGGTACAGGGTACACTGAAGCTTTCTTT. This sequence encodes CASGTGYTEAFF.

J is TRBJ1-4 and V is TRBV18; 10 bases line up with TRBD1. The CDR3 sequence is 14 residues long. Trimming removed 3 bases from V and 7 bases from J; junction bases left unmatched: 2. The germline V gene has CDR1 KGHSH and CDR2 LQKENI. The CDR3 reads CASSPWTGGEKLFF. For the CDR3, the DNA is TGTGCCAGCTCACCTTGGACAGGGGGTGAAAAACTGTTTTTT.

The rearrangement joins TRBV3-1 (or the pseudogene TRBV3-2) to TRBJ1-1; no firm D call. V was shortened by 6 bases and J by 2 bases, with 10 bases between the two germline ends. Germline V gene sequence: CDR1 LGHDT, CDR2 YNNKEL (reference sequence). The CDR3 extends over 13 amino acids. This chain's CDR3 is CASRGDQNTEAFF. The DNA for the CDR3 is TGTGCCAGCAGAGGAGATCAAAACACTGAAGCTTTCTTT.

This clone appeared once. This chain uses TRBV2 with TRBJ2-7, with 11 bases aligning to TRBD1. This CDR3 contains 14 residues. Germline trimming cut 6 bases from V and 7 bases from J; bases unmatched to any gene: 8. Per the germline V gene, CDR1 is SNHLY and CDR2 is FYNNEI. The CDR3 reads CASRTGQGAGEQYF. CDR3 bases: TGTGCCAGCAGGACTGGACAGGGGGCAGGAGAGCAGTACTTC. The whole variable domain, remainder taken from reference TRBV2 and TRBJ2-7, is EPEVTQTPSHQVTQMGQEVILRCVPISNHLYFYWYRQILGQKVEFLVSFYNNEISEKSEIFDDQFSVERPDGSNFTLKIRSTKLEDSAMYFCASRTGQGAGEQYFGPGTRLTVT.

The gene calls are TRBV25-1 and TRBJ1-2; perhaps TRBD1 as D (5 bases). Between the trimmed V and J ends, which lost 3 bases and 6 bases, there was a span of 11 bases. This CDR3 region has 13 residues. Germline V lookup: CDR1 MGHDK, CDR2 SYGVNS. This CDR3 reads CASSDGGRDGYTF. The DNA for the CDR3 is TGTGCCAGCAGTGACGGCGGCAGGGATGGCTACACCTTC.

The chain recombines TRBV7-2 with TRBJ2-1; 10 nucleotides line up with TRBD2. This CDR3 region has 16 residues. V lost 5 bases and J lost 8; bases outside the gene matches: 12. Looked up from germline, CDR1 is SGHTA and CDR2 is FQGNSA. The CDR3 region has the DNA TGTGCCAGCAGCGCCGCCAGCGGGGGGGCGGGCGATGAGCAGTTCTTC. It translates to CASSAASGGAGDEQFF.

The rearrangement uses TRBV5-1 and TRBJ2-3; D is possibly TRBD1 (5 bases). V was shortened by 2 bases and J by 1 base, with 5 bases between the two germline ends. CDR1 is SGHRS, CDR2 YFSETQ, per germline. This CDR3 region has 13 residues. CDR3 residues: CASSLQGTDTQYF. The CDR3 DNA reads TGCGCCAGCAGCTTACAGGGCACAGATACGCAGTATTTT.

This clone was seen once. The gene calls are TRBV2 and TRBJ1-1, with unresolved D. Trimming removed 1 base at V and 5 bases at J, with 5 bases between. The CDR3 is 12 amino acids. CDR1 and CDR2 from the germline V gene are SNHLY and FYNNEI. DNA of the CDR3: TGTGCCAGCAGTGAAGGGAGTACTGAAGCTTTCTTT. Translating gives CASSEGSTEAFF.

A few counts support this clone. The chain recombines TRBV28 with TRBJ2-7; 9 nucleotides align to TRBD1. Germline assignment: CDR1 MDHEN and CDR2 SYDVKM. This CDR3 region has 14 residues. With V trimmed by 5 bases and J by 5 bases, 7 bases remained unmatched. The CDR3 is CASSGPGTGNEQYF. In DNA, the CDR3 is TGTGCCAGCAGTGGACCCGGGACAGGGAACGAGCAGTACTTC.

The rearrangement joins TRBV10-3 to TRBJ2-1; D is ambiguous. Germline V gene data show CDR1 as ENHRY and CDR2 as SYGVKD. CDR3 length: 12 amino acids. The V end was cut by 0 bases, the J end by 7 bases, with 4 bases between. The CDR3 coding sequence is TGTGCCATCAGTGAGTCCGAGAATGAGCAGTTCTTC. This gives the protein CAISESENEQFF.

This clone occurred many times. The chain couples TRBV6-5 to TRBJ2-3; 8 bases agree with TRBD1. CDR3 length: 14 amino acids. The germline gives CDR1 MNHEY, CDR2 SVGAGI. With V trimmed by 7 bases and J by 3 bases, 6 bases remained unmatched. This chain's CDR3 is CASMSGQGTDTQYF. In nucleotides, the CDR3 is TGTGCCAGCATGTCCGGACAGGGAACAGATACGCAGTATTTT.

V gene TRBV4-2 combines with J gene TRBJ2-1; 7 nucleotides align to TRBD1. This CDR3 spans 12 amino acids. J was trimmed by 8 bases and V by 4 bases; bases with no gene match: 2. Germline CDR1 and CDR2: LGHNA and YNFKEQ. Here the CDR3 reads CASSRTGHEQFF. The CDR3, as DNA: TGTGCCAGCAGCCGGACAGGCCATGAGCAGTTCTTC.

The chain recombines TRBV7-3 with TRBJ2-1, with D possibly TRBD1 on 6 matching bases. V lost 5 bases and J lost 7, with 15 bases in between. Germline CDR1 reads SGHTA; CDR2 reads FQGTGA. There are 14 residues in the CDR3. In nucleotides, the CDR3 is TGTGCCAGCAGCCCGGGGCAGGGGTTTAATGAGCAGTTCTTC. Its translation is CASSPGQGFNEQFF.

The rearrangement uses TRBV9 and TRBJ2-1; 9 bases fit TRBD2. The junction had 6 bases not matched to a gene; V was cut back by 0 bases and J by 8 bases. From germline, CDR1 is SGDLS and CDR2 YYNGEE. The CDR3 is made up of 15 amino acids. The CDR3 protein is CASSVAGTSKHEQFF. CDR3 DNA sequence: TGTGCCAGCAGCGTAGCCGGGACTAGCAAGCATGAGCAGTTCTTC.

The chain uses TRBV11-2 and TRBJ2-2; 11 nucleotides agree with TRBD2. Germline V gene sequence: CDR1 SGHAT, CDR2 FQNNGV. The CDR3 length is 15 residues. The ends lost 2 bases at V and 7 bases at J; junction bases unmatched: 3. CDR3 DNA: TGTGCCAGCAGCTTACGGCTAGCGGGGGGCGGGGAGCTGTTTTTT. Translating gives CASSLRLAGGGELFF.

The CDR3 DNA reads TGTGCCAGCAGCTTAAATTATAACTATGGCTACACCTTC. Translating it yields CASSLNYNYGYTF. This chain uses TRBV7-2 with TRBJ1-2; D is ambiguous. The length of the CDR3 is 13 residues. V shed 2 bases and J shed 1 base, with 5 bases lying between them. Germline values: CDR1 SGHTA, CDR2 FQGNSA.

In DNA, the CDR3 is TGTGCCAGCAGCTCTCAGGGATTGGGTCAGCCCCAGCATTTT. Amino acids: CASSSQGLGQPQHF. The chain combines TRBV7-9 with TRBJ1-5; perhaps TRBD1 as D (5 bases). Germline CDR1 SEHNR, CDR2 FQNEAQ (reference sequence). V lost 4 bases and J lost 6, with 13 bases in between. This CDR3 spans 14 amino acids.

This clone came up a few times. The chain combines TRBV19 with TRBJ1-6, with a weak D call TRBD1 (5 bases). The ends were cut back, 10 bases at V and 6 bases at J, with 13 bases in the middle. The V gene's germline CDR1 is LNHDA and CDR2 SQIVND (reference sequence). CDR3 length: 13 residues. The chain's CDR3 is CATNRGSNSPLHF. As DNA, the CDR3 is TGTGCCACCAACCGGGGGAGTAATTCACCCCTCCACTTT.

This clone was seen at least ten times. The chain joins TRBV28 to TRBJ1-4; weak D call: TRBD1 (5 bases). The germline V gene encodes CDR1 MDHEN and CDR2 SYDVKM. Trimming cost V 4 bases and J 0 bases, with 12 bases left between them. The CDR3 length is 16 residues. CDR3 residues: CASSSYSTATNEKLFF. As DNA, the CDR3 is TGTGCCAGCAGTTCCTACTCGACAGCAACTAATGAAAAACTGTTTTTT.

The DNA for the CDR3 is TGTGCCAGCAGTCCTTGGGACAGGGGGACCGCCTATGGCTACACCTTC. It codes for CASSPWDRGTAYGYTF. The chain is built from TRBV27 and TRBJ1-2; 11 bases map to TRBD1. This CDR3 contains 16 residues. With 5 bases clipped from V and 4 bases from J, the junction kept 9 bases outside the gene matches. Germline V CDR1 and CDR2: MNHEY, SMNVEV (reference sequence).